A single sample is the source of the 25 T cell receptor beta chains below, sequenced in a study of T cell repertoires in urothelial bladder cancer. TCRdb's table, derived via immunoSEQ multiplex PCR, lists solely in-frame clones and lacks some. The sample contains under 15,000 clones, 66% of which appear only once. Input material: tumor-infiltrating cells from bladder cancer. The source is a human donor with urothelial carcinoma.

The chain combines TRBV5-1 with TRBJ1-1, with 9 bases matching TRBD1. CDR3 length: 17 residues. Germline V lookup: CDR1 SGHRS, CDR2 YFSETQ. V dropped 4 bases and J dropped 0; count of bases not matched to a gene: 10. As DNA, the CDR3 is TGCGCCAGCAGCGAGGACAGGGGAAGGGGTATGAACACTGAAGCTTTCTTT. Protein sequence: CASSEDRGRGMNTEAFF. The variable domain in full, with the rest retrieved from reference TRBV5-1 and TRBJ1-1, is KAGVTQTPRYLIKTRGQQVTLSCSPISGHRSVSWYQQTPGQGLQFLFEYFSETQRNKGNFPGRFSGRQFSNSRSEMNVSTLELGDSALYLCASSEDRGRGMNTEAFFGQGTRLTVV.

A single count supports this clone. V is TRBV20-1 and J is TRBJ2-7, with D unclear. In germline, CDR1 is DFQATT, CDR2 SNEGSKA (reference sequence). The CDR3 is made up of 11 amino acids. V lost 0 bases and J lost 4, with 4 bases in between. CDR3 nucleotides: TGCAGTGCTAGAGAACATTACGAGCAGTACTTC. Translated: CSAREHYEQYF.

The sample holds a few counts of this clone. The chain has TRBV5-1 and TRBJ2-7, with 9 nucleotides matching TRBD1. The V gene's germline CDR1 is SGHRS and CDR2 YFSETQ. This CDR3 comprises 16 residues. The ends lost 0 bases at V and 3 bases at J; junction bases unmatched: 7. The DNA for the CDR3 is TGCGCCAGCAGCTTGGCAGGGACAGGGATAGGCTACGAGCAGTACTTC. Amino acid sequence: CASSLAGTGIGYEQYF. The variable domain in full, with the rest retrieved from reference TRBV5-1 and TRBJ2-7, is KAGVTQTPRYLIKTRGQQVTLSCSPISGHRSVSWYQQTPGQGLQFLFEYFSETQRNKGNFPGRFSGRQFSNSRSEMNVSTLELGDSALYLCASSLAGTGIGYEQYFGPGTRLTVT.

CDR3 sequence reads: CASSMRRGGDIFTEAFF. The CDR3 nucleotides read TGTGCCAGTAGTATGAGGAGGGGAGGAGACATATTCACTGAAGCTTTCTTT. The chain carries TRBV19 and TRBJ1-1; tentative D call: TRBD1 (5 bases). Trimming left V 3 bases short and J 4 bases short, with 21 bases between. The CDR3 totals 17 residues. CDR1 LNHDA and CDR2 SQIVND come from the germline V gene (reference sequence).

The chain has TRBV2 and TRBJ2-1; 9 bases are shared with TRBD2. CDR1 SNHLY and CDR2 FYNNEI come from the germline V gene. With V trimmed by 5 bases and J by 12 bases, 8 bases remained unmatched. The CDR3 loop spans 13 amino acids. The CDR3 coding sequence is TGTGCCAGCAGTCGACTAGCGGAAGGCCCGCAGTTCTTC. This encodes CASSRLAEGPQFF.

The CDR3 protein is CASSFRGLWTEAFF. The CDR3 coding sequence is TGTGCCAGCAGCTTCAGGGGCCTGTGGACTGAAGCTTTCTTT. The V call is TRBV5-6, the J call TRBJ1-1; D might be TRBD1 (6 bases). The CDR3 loop spans 14 amino acids. V shed 2 bases and J shed 5 bases, with 13 bases lying between them. The germline V gene encodes CDR1 SGHDT and CDR2 YYEEEE.

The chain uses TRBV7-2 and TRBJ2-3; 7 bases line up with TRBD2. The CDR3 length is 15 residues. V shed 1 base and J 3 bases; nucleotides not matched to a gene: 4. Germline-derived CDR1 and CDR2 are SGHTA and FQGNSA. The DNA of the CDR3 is TGTGCCAGCAGCTTAGGGGGGGGTCGGACAGATACGCAGTATTTT. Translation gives CASSLGGGRTDTQYF.

The CDR3 DNA reads as TGTGCCAGCAGCAGAGCTGGGTCTGGGGCCAACGTCCTGACTTTC. Translating gives CASSRAGSGANVLTF. The J gene is TRBJ2-6, the V gene TRBV7-9; D call uncertain. The germline V gene has CDR1 SEHNR and CDR2 FQNEAQ (reference sequence). The CDR3 contains 15 residues. V lost 5 bases, J lost 1 base, and 9 bases lay in between.

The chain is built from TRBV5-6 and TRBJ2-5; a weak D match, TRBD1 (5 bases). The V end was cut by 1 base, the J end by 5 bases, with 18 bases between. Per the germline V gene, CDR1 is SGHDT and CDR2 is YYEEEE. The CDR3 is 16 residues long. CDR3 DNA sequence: TGTGCCAGCAGCTTGAAAGGAAGGGGCAATGGGGAGACCCAGTACTTC. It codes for CASSLKGRGNGETQYF.

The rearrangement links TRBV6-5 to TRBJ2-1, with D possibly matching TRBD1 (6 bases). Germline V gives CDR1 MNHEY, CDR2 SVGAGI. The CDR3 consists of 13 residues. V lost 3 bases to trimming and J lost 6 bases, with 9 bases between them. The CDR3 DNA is TGTGCCAGCAGTTATTCAGGGGCCAATGAGCAGTTCTTC. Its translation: CASSYSGANEQFF.

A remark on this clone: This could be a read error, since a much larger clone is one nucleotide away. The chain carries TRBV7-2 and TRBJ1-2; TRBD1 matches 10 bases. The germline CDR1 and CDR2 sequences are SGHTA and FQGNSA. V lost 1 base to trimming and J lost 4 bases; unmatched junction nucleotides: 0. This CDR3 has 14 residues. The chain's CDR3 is CASSLGDRGYGYTF. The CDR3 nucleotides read TGTGCCAGCAGCTTAGGGGACAGGGGCTATGGCTACACCTTC.

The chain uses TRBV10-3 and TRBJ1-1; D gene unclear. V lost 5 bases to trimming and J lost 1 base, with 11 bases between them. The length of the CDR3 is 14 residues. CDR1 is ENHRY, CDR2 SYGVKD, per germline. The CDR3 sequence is CAISPAQTNTEAFF. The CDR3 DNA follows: TGTGCCATCAGTCCAGCCCAGACGAACACTGAAGCTTTCTTT.

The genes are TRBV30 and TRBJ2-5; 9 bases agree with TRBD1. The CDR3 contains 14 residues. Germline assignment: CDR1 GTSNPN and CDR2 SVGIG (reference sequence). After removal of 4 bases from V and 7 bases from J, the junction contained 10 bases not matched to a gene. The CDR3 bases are TGTGCCTGGACCGGGACAGGGTTTGGAGGGACCCAGTACTTC. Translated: CAWTGTGFGGTQYF.

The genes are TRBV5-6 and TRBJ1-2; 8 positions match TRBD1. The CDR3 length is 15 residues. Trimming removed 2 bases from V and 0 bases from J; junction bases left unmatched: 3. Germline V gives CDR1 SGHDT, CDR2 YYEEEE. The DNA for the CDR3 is TGTGCCAGCAGCTTAGGGACAGGAGCTAACTATGGCTACACCTTC. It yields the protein CASSLGTGANYGYTF.

The CDR3 spells CASNQRWGADDQPQHF. The CDR3, as DNA: TGTGCCAGTAACCAACGATGGGGGGCGGACGATCAGCCCCAGCATTTT. V usage is TRBV19 and J usage is TRBJ1-5, with D possibly being TRBD1 (6 bases). Germline lookup yields CDR1 LNHDA and CDR2 SQIVND (reference sequence). The CDR3 sequence is 16 residues long. Between the trimmed V and J ends, which lost 7 bases and 5 bases, there was a span of 21 bases.

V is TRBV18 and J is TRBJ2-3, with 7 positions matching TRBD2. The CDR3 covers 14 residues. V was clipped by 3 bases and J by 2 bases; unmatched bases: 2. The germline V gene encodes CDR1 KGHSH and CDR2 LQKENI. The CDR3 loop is CASSPGGITDTQYF. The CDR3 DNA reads TGTGCCAGCTCACCGGGAGGGATCACAGATACGCAGTATTTT.

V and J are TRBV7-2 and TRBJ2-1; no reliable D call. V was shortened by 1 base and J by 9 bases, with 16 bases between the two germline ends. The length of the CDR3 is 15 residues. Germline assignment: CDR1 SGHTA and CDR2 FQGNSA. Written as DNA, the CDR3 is TGTGCCAGCAGCTTAGGGCCTAGTCCGCCCCGTGAGCAGTTCTTC. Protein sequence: CASSLGPSPPREQFF.

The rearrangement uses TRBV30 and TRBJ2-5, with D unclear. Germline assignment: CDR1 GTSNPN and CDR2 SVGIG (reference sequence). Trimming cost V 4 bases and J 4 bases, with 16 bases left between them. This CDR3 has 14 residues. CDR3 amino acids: CAWNSDTSAETQYF. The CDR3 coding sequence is TGTGCCTGGAATTCAGACACATCGGCAGAGACCCAGTACTTC.

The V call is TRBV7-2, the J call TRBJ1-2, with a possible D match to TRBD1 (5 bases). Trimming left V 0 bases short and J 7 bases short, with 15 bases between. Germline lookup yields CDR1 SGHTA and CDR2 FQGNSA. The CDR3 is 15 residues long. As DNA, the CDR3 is TGTGCCAGCAGCTTAGCCAAAGCCACAGGTTCTGGCTACACCTTC. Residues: CASSLAKATGSGYTF.

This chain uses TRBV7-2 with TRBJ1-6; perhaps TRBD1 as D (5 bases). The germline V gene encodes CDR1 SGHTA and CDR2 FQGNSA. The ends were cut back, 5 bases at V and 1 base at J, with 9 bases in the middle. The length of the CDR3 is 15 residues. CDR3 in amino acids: CASSQAGSYNSPLHF. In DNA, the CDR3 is TGTGCCAGCAGCCAAGCAGGGTCCTATAATTCACCCCTCCACTTT. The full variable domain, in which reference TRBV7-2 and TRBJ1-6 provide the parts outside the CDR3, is GAGVSQSPSNKVTEKGKDVELRCDPISGHTALYWYRQSLGQGLEFLIYFQGNSAPDKSGLPSDRFSAERTGGSVSTLTIQRTQQEDSAVYLCASSQAGSYNSPLHFGNGTRLTVT.

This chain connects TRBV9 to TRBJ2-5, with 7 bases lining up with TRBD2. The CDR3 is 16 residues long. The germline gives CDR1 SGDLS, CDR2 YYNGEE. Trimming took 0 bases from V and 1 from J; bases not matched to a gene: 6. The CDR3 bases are TGTGCCAGCAGCGTAGCTTCCTGGGGGGGCCAAGAGACCCAGTACTTC. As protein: CASSVASWGGQETQYF.

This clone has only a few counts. CDR3 bases: TGTGCCACCACCCCCCGGGGGCTAGCGGGAGGCAATGAGCAGTTCTTC. This codes for CATTPRGLAGGNEQFF. The chain has TRBV15 and TRBJ2-1, with 11 bases identical to TRBD2. Trimming at V came to 7 bases and at J to 6 bases, leaving 11 bases not matched to a gene. This CDR3 is built from 16 residues. The germline gives CDR1 LNHNV, CDR2 YYDKDF (reference sequence).

The CDR3 here is CSASEWNEQFF. The CDR3 nucleotides are TGCAGTGCTAGTGAGTGGAATGAGCAGTTCTTC. The rearrangement links TRBV20-1 to TRBJ2-1; D remains unclear. The V gene's germline CDR1 is DFQATT and CDR2 SNEGSKA (reference sequence). The CDR3 consists of 11 residues. Deletions cut 3 bases from V and 7 bases from J, with 7 bases between.

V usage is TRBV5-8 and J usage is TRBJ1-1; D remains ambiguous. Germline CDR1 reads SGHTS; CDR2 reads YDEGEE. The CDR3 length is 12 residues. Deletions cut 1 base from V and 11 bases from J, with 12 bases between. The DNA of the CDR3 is TGTGCCAGCAGCTTGACTAACTCGGCCGCTTTCTTT. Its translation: CASSLTNSAAFF.

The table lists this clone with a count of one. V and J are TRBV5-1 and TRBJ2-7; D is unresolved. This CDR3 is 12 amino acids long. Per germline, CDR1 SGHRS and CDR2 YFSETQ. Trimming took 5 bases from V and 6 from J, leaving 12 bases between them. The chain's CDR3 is CASRKGETEQYF. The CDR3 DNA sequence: TGCGCCAGCAGGAAAGGTGAGACCGAGCAGTACTTC.